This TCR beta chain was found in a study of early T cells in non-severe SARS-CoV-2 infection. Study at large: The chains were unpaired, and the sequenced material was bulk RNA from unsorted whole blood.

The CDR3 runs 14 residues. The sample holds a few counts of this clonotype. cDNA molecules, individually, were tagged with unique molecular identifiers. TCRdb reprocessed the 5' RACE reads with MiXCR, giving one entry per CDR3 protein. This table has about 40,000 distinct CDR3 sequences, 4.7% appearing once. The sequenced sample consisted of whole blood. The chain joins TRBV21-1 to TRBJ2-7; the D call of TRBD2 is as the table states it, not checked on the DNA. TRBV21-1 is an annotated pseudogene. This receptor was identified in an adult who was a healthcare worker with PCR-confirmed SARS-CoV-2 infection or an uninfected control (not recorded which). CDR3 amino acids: CASSMGTSCFEQYF. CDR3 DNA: TGTGCCAGCAGCATGGGGACTAGCTGTTTCGAGCAGTACTTC.